This T cell receptor (beta chain) emerged from a study of blood T cell repertoires in COVID-19. Study context: The study drew acute and convalescent COVID-19 samples from the United States, Italy and Spain. T cells, B-cell-depleted T cells, or PBMCs supplied cDNA or gDNA.

This CDR3 spans 18 amino acids. V shed 4 bases and J 4 bases; nucleotides not matched to a gene: 12. In germline, CDR1 is KGHDR, CDR2 SFDVKD. Original data processing: Amplifying reference gene primers gave estimates of nucleated cell counts. Sequenced by immunoSEQ multiplex PCR; TCRdb stores in-frame clones only, minus some. Clone size and the V and J calls come from that table; the DNA yielded D and trimming. Here the sample spans 100,000 or so clones, around four fifths being singletons. This TCR was recovered from a woman in her seventies with acute or convalescent COVID-19. Sequencing used peripheral blood. J is TRBJ1-2 and V is TRBV24-1; 12 positions agree with TRBD1. The CDR3 DNA reads TGTGCCACCAGTGACCTTATGGGGACAGGGGGCGAAGGCTATGGCTACACCTTC. It specifies CATSDLMGTGGEGYGYTF.